The 4 T cell receptor beta chains below all came from one sample that was sequenced in a study of blood T cells in healthy people across ages. A second roughly 6 to 11 cycle PCR used barcoded and J-beta primers. One entry per CDR3 protein results from TCRdb running MiXCR on the 5' RACE reads. The data show 1.5 million to 2 million distinct CDR3 sequences, roughly 52% seen once. The specimen was blood. All receptors derive from a woman aged 40 to 50 in good health.

The chain employs TRBV9 and TRBJ2-1, with TRBD2 identical over 9 bases. Germline V gene sequence: CDR1 SGDLS, CDR2 YYNGEE. After removal of 2 bases from V and 6 bases from J, the junction contained 6 bases not matched to a gene. The CDR3 has 15 amino acids. DNA of the CDR3: TGTGCCAGCAGCGTTGGCGGGGGGGCCCTCAATGAGCAGTTCTTC. Amino acids: CASSVGGGALNEQFF.

This clonotype was counted at least ten times. The rearrangement uses TRBV2 and TRBJ2-1; TRBD2 matches 10 bases. The CDR3 runs to 14 residues. Germline V gives CDR1 SNHLY, CDR2 FYNNEI. The V segment lost 7 bases and the J segment 9 bases; nucleotides outside the gene matches: 9. The CDR3 spells CASTGTSAGTEQFF. For the CDR3, the DNA is TGTGCCAGCACAGGGACTAGCGCCGGTACTGAGCAGTTCTTC.

At least ten counts were recorded for this clonotype. The V and J genes are TRBV7-2 and TRBJ2-1, with TRBD2 matching 12 bases. V lost 5 bases and J lost 7; bases outside the gene matches: 9. The CDR3 is 16 amino acids. CDR1 is SGHTA, CDR2 FQGNSA, per germline. The CDR3 protein is CASSPMTSGGSNEQFF. The CDR3 bases are TGTGCCAGCAGCCCGATGACTAGCGGGGGATCTAATGAGCAGTTCTTC.

The chain carries TRBV6-6 and TRBJ2-7; the D is unclear. This CDR3 has 13 residues. The germline V and J ends were trimmed by 6 bases and 4 bases, with 13 bases remaining between them. CDR1 is MNHNY, CDR2 SVGAGI, per germline (reference sequence). The CDR3 nucleotides are TGTGCCAGCAGACCCCCTGGGTCGTACGAGCAGTACTTC. Its translation is CASRPPGSYEQYF.